This T cell receptor (beta chain) was observed in a study of T cell repertoires in cytomegalovirus infection. The overall study: Shared public TCR beta signatures pointed to both CMV infection and a matching HLA type. Study observations and caveats: Identification of carriers of CMV plus the relevant HLA was achieved through cumulative public TCR beta family frequency. CMV-specific HLA-C-restricted TCR beta clonotypes dominated the ex vivo response.

The table lists this clonotype with many counts. Antigen: not known. The V gene's germline CDR1 is SGHTA and CDR2 FQGNSA. This CDR3 comprises 11 residues. Trimming removed 8 bases at V and 4 bases at J, with 7 bases between. TCRdb reprocessed the reads with MiXCR, giving one entry per CDR3 protein. The data contain 300,000 to 400,000 distinct CDR3 sequences, over 15% of them singletons. What was sequenced was PBMCs. This chain uses TRBV7-2 with TRBJ2-3; no reliable D call. The TCR comes from a human donor in good health (CMV status not recorded). Some clones in this sample may be carry-over from other donors' samples. CDR3 sequence reads: CASAPADTQYF. CDR3 bases: TGTGCCAGCGCACCTGCAGATACGCAGTATTTT.